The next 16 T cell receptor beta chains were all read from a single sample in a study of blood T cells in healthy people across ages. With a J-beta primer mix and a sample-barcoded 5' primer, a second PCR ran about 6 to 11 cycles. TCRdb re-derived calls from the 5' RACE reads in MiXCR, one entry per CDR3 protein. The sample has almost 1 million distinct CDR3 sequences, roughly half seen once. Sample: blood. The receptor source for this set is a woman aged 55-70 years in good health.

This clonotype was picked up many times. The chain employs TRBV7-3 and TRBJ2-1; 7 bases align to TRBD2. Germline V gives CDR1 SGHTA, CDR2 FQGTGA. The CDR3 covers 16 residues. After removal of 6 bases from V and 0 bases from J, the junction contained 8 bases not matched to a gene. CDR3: CASSASGTTSYNEQFF. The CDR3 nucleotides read TGTGCCAGCAGTGCGAGCGGGACCACCTCCTACAATGAGCAGTTCTTC.

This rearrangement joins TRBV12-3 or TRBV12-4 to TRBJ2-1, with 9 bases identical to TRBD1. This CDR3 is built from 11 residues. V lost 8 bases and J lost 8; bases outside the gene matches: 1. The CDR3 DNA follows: TGTGCCAGCCGGACAGGGGATGAGCAGTTCTTC. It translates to CASRTGDEQFF.

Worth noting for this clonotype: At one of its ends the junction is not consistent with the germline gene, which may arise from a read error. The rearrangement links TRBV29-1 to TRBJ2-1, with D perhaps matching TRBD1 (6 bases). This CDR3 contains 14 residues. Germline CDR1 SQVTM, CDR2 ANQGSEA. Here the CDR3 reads CSVGQLGSSNEQFF. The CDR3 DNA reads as TGCAGCGTCGGACAGTTAGGCTCCTCCAATGAGCAGTTCTTC.

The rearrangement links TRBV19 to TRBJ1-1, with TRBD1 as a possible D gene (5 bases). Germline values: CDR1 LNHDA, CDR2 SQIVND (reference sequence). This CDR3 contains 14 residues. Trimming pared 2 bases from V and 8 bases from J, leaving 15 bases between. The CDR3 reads CASSISQGLWEAFF. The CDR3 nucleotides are TGTGCCAGTAGTATATCCCAGGGACTTTGGGAAGCTTTCTTT.

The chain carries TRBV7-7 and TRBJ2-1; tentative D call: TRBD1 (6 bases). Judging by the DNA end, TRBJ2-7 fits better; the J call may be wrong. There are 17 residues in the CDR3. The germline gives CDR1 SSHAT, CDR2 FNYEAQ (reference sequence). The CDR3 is CASSLAPDRTSYNEQYF. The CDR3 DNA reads TGTGCCAGCAGCTTAGCCCCAGACAGGACCTCCTACAATGAGCAGTACTTC.

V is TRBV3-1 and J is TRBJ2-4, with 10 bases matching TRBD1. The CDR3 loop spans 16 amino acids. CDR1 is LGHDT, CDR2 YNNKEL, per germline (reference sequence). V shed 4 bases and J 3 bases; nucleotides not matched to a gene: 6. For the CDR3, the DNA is TGTGCCAGCAGCCCTCGGACAGGGGGTGACAAAAACATTCAGTACTTC. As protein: CASSPRTGGDKNIQYF.

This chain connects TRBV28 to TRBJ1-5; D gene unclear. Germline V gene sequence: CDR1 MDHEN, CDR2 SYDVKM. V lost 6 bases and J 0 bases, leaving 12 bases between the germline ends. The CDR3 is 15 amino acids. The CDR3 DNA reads TGTGCCAGCAGCTCCCCGGACCCTAGCAATCAGCCCCAGCATTTT. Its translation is CASSSPDPSNQPQHF.

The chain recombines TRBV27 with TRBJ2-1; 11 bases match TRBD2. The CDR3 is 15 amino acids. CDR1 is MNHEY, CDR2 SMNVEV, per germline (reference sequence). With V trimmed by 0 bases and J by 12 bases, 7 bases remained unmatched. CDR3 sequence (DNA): TGTGCCAGCAGTTTATCGGGCACTAGCGGGAGAGGGCAGTTCTTC. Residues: CASSLSGTSGRGQFF.

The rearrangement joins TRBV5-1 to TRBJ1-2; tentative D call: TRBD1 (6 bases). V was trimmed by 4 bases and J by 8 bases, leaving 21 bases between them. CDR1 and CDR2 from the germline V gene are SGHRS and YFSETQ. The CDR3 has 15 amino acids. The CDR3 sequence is CASSQDGGFPGGYTF. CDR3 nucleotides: TGCGCCAGCAGCCAAGATGGGGGCTTTCCTGGCGGCTACACCTTC. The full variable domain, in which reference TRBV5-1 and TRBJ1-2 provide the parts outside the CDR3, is KAGVTQTPRYLIKTRGQQVTLSCSPISGHRSVSWYQQTPGQGLQFLFEYFSETQRNKGNFPGRFSGRQFSNSRSEMNVSTLELGDSALYLCASSQDGGFPGGYTFGSGTRLTVV.

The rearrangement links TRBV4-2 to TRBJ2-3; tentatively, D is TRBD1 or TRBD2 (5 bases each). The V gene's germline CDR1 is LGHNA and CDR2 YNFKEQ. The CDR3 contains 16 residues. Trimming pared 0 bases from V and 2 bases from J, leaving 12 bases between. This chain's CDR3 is CASSQENRDHTDTQYF. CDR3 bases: TGTGCCAGCAGCCAAGAGAACCGGGACCACACAGATACGCAGTATTTT.

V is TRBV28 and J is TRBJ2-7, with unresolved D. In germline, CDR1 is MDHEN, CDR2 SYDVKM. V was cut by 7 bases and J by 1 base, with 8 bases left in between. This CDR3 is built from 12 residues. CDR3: CASKSVSYEQYF. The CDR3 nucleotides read TGTGCCAGCAAATCGGTGTCCTACGAGCAGTACTTC.

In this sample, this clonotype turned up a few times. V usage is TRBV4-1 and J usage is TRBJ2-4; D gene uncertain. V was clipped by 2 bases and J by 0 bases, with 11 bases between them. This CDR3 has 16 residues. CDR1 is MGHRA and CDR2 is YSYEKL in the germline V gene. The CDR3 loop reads CASSQFLTLAKNIQYF. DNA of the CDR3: TGCGCCAGCAGCCAATTTTTGACACTAGCCAAAAACATTCAGTACTTC.

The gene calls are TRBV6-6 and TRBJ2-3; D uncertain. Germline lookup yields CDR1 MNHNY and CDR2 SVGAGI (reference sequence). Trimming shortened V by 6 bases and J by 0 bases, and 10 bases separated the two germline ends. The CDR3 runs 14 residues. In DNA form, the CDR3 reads TGTGCCAGCAGAGAAGATCCTAGCACAGATACGCAGTATTTT. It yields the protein CASREDPSTDTQYF.

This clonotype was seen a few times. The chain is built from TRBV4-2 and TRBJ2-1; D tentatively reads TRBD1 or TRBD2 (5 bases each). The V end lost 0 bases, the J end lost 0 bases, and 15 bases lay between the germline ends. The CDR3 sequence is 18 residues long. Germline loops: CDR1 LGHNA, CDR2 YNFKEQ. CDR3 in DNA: TGTGCCAGCAGCCAAGACCCGGGACCACCGAGCTCCTACAATGAGCAGTTCTTC. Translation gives CASSQDPGPPSSYNEQFF.

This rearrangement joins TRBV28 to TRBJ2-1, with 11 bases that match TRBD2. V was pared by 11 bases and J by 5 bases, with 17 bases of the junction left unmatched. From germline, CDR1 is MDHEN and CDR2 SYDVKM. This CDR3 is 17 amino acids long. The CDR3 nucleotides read TGTGCCGCAACCAGGGTAGGTCTAGCGGGAGGACACAATGAGCAGTTCTTC. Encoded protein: CAATRVGLAGGHNEQFF.

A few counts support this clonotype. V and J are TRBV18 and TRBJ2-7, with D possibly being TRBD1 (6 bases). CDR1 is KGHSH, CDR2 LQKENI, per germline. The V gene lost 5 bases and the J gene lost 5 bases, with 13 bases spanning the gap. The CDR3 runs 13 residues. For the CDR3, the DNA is TGTGCCAGCTCAGACAGACAGGTGGACGAGCAGTACTTC. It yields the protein CASSDRQVDEQYF.